Below are 22 T cell receptor beta chains sequenced from a single sample in a study of blood T cell repertoires in COVID-19. TCRdb's table, derived via immunoSEQ multiplex PCR, lists solely in-frame clones and lacks some. The sample has about 97,000 clones, about 88% seen once. Material: peripheral blood. The receptor set was obtained from a man in his fifties or sixties with active or convalescent COVID-19.

The chain is built from TRBV27 and TRBJ2-2, with D maybe TRBD1 (5 bases). The CDR3 length is 16 residues. Trimming stripped 5 bases from V and 1 base from J, with 14 bases between. Germline V gene sequence: CDR1 MNHEY, CDR2 SMNVEV (reference sequence). CDR3 in amino acids: CASSLRVGENTGELFF. The CDR3 region has the DNA TGTGCCAGCAGTCTCAGGGTAGGAGAGAACACCGGGGAGCTGTTTTTT.

This chain joins TRBV6-5 and TRBJ2-7; 9 bases agree with TRBD1. Germline V gene lookup returns CDR1 MNHEY and CDR2 SVGAGI. There are 15 residues in the CDR3. The J segment lost 5 bases and the V segment lost 2 bases, leaving 7 bases of the junction unmatched. The CDR3 nucleotides read TGTGCCAGCAGTTACGGTCCCGGGACAGGGAACGAGCAGTACGTC. It is translated as CASSYGPGTGNEQYV.

The J gene is TRBJ2-5, the V gene TRBV12-3 or TRBV12-4, with TRBD2 matching over 10 bases. CDR3 size: 12 residues. V lost 6 bases to trimming and J lost 5 bases; unmatched junction nucleotides: 0. The CDR3 is CASRAGGETQYF. The CDR3 nucleotides read TGTGCCAGCAGAGCGGGGGGGGAGACCCAGTACTTC.

The chain uses TRBV5-1 and TRBJ2-2; TRBD1 aligns across 11 bases. With V trimmed by 4 bases and J by 7 bases, 9 bases remained unmatched. The CDR3 totals 16 residues. Germline V CDR1 and CDR2: SGHRS, YFSETQ. The CDR3 DNA reads as TGCGCCAGCAGCCTGGCGGACAGGGGGCCAAACGGGGAGCTGTTTTTT. It specifies CASSLADRGPNGELFF.

The chain is built from TRBV27 and TRBJ1-4, with D tentatively TRBD1 (6 bases). CDR1 and CDR2 (germline): MNHEY, SMNVEV (reference sequence). The CDR3 consists of 14 residues. V shed 2 bases and J shed 8 bases, with 12 bases lying between them. This chain's CDR3 is CASSLAGAQEKLFF. CDR3 DNA: TGTGCCAGCAGTTTAGCGGGGGCGCAAGAAAAACTGTTTTTT.

This clone was counted a few times. The CDR3 loop reads CASGGLAYEQYF. As DNA, the CDR3 is TGTGCCAGCGGCGGACTAGCGTACGAGCAGTACTTC. This chain joins TRBV5-6 and TRBJ2-7; 9 nucleotides agree with TRBD2. CDR1 and CDR2 (germline): SGHDT, YYEEEE. V dropped 7 bases and J dropped 4; count of bases not matched to a gene: 3. The CDR3 has 12 amino acids.

The CDR3 DNA follows: TGTGCCACCAAAGACAGGGAATCTGGAAACACCATATATTTT. This codes for CATKDRESGNTIYF. V usage is TRBV10-3 and J usage is TRBJ1-3; 7 bases agree with TRBD1. This CDR3 spans 14 amino acids. Per germline, CDR1 ENHRY and CDR2 SYGVKD. The trim removed 10 bases at V and 1 base at J, leaving 7 bases unmatched.

The V and J genes are TRBV6-5 and TRBJ1-4; perhaps TRBD1 as D (6 bases). The CDR3 sequence is 15 residues long. V was clipped by 4 bases and J by 7 bases, with 16 bases between them. The germline V gene encodes CDR1 MNHEY and CDR2 SVGAGI. CDR3 sequence reads: CASSSLRGRSEKLFF. In DNA, the CDR3 is TGTGCCAGCAGTTCCCTCAGGGGACGGAGTGAAAAACTGTTTTTT.

The J gene is TRBJ2-6, the V gene TRBV7-6, with 9 positions matching TRBD1. This CDR3 spans 17 amino acids. CDR1 and CDR2 from the germline V gene are SGHVS and FNYEAQ. Trimming removed 4 bases from V and 0 bases from J; junction bases left unmatched: 4. This chain's CDR3 is CASSWGTGHSGANVLTF. CDR3 DNA sequence: TGTGCCAGCAGCTGGGGGACAGGGCACTCTGGGGCCAACGTCCTGACTTTC.

V usage is TRBV5-4 and J usage is TRBJ2-5; D call uncertain. The length of the CDR3 is 14 residues. The germline gives CDR1 SGHNT, CDR2 YYREEE (reference sequence). The germline V and J ends were trimmed by 4 bases and 7 bases, with 17 bases remaining between them. As DNA, the CDR3 is TGTGCCAGCAGCCCGAACGGGTACGTCGGGACCCAGTACTTC. It codes for CASSPNGYVGTQYF.

The rearrangement uses TRBV5-1 and TRBJ2-5; possibly TRBD2 for D (5 bases). Deletions cut 0 bases from V and 5 bases from J, with 11 bases between. In germline, CDR1 is SGHRS, CDR2 YFSETQ. This CDR3 is built from 14 residues. In DNA form, the CDR3 reads TGCGCCAGCAGCTTGGGCCGGACGGGGGAGACCCAGTACTTC. Translation gives CASSLGRTGETQYF. Full variable domain (outside the CDR3, taken from reference TRBV5-1 and TRBJ2-5): KAGVTQTPRYLIKTRGQQVTLSCSPISGHRSVSWYQQTPGQGLQFLFEYFSETQRNKGNFPGRFSGRQFSNSRSEMNVSTLELGDSALYLCASSLGRTGETQYFGPGTRLLVL.

The V and J genes are TRBV6-1 and TRBJ1-4; D ambiguous. V was cut by 2 bases and J by 3 bases, with 4 bases left in between. The CDR3 runs 13 residues. The germline V gene has CDR1 MNHNS and CDR2 SASEGT. The CDR3 DNA reads TGTGCCAGCAGTGAATATCCTAATGAAAAACTGTTTTTT. Amino acid sequence: CASSEYPNEKLFF.

This clone was recorded only once. The chain uses TRBV28 and TRBJ1-4; D possibly corresponds to TRBD1 (6 bases). V was pared by 10 bases and J by 0 bases, with 12 bases between. Germline-derived CDR1 and CDR2 are MDHEN and SYDVKM. The length of the CDR3 is 14 residues. The CDR3 DNA reads as TGTGCCACCCTACAGGGCCCAACTAATGAAAAACTGTTTTTT. It is translated as CATLQGPTNEKLFF. The full variable domain, its missing parts supplied by reference TRBV28 and TRBJ1-4, is DVKVTQSSRYLVKRTGEKVFLECVQDMDHENMFWYRQDPGLGLRLIYFSYDVKMKEKGDIPEGYSVSREKKERFSLILESASTNQTSMYLCATLQGPTNEKLFFGSGTQLSVL.

This clone was seen a handful of times. The genes are TRBV11-2 and TRBJ2-1, with 10 bases that match TRBD1. CDR1 SGHAT and CDR2 FQNNGV come from the germline V gene. Unmatched junction bases numbered 4, after V lost 1 base and J lost 4 bases. The CDR3 sequence is 16 residues long. This chain's CDR3 is CASSLVGTGVYNEQFF. In DNA form, the CDR3 reads TGTGCCAGCAGCTTAGTTGGGACAGGGGTTTACAATGAGCAGTTCTTC.

The chain has TRBV18 and TRBJ2-3; the match to TRBD2 covers 10 bases. Germline-derived CDR1 and CDR2 are KGHSH and LQKENI. CDR3 size: 14 residues. J lost 2 bases, V lost 7 bases, and 3 bases had no gene match. CDR3 protein: CASFTSGTTDTQYF. CDR3 in DNA: TGTGCCAGCTTTACTAGCGGGACCACAGATACGCAGTATTTT.

The chain links TRBV7-2 to TRBJ2-7; 9 positions match TRBD1. In germline, CDR1 is SGHTA, CDR2 FQGNSA. The CDR3 covers 15 residues. J gave up 4 bases and V 1 base, and 5 bases lay outside the gene matches. This CDR3 reads CASSLDPGQGYEQYF. For the CDR3, the DNA is TGTGCCAGCAGCTTAGATCCGGGACAGGGTTACGAGCAGTACTTC.

A word on this clone: Within the sample, other DNA sequences also encode this same CDR3. V is TRBV7-2 and J is TRBJ2-3, with 7 positions matching TRBD2. Germline V gene lookup returns CDR1 SGHTA and CDR2 FQGNSA. V shed 1 base, J shed 4 bases, and the junction held 2 bases outside the gene matches. CDR3 length equals 14 residues. Here the CDR3 reads CASSLGGGADTQYF. CDR3 DNA sequence: TGTGCCAGCAGCTTAGGCGGGGGTGCAGATACGCAGTATTTT.

The chain uses TRBV20-1 and TRBJ1-3; D is possibly TRBD1 (5 bases). Trimming removed 3 bases from V and 0 bases from J, with 9 bases in between. The CDR3 length is 14 residues. CDR1 and CDR2 (germline): DFQATT, SNEGSKA (reference sequence). The DNA for the CDR3 is TGCAGTGCTAGTCTCGACAGCTCTGGAAACACCATATATTTT. It specifies CSASLDSSGNTIYF.

The V and J genes are TRBV6-5 and TRBJ1-4; possibly TRBD1 for D (5 bases). The CDR3 runs 16 residues. Germline V CDR1 and CDR2: MNHEY, SVGAGI. Deletions cut 0 bases from V and 8 bases from J, with 16 bases between. The CDR3 nucleotides read TGTGCCAGCAGTTACTCATCCAACGGGACTCCGGAAAAACTGTTTTTT. Protein product: CASSYSSNGTPEKLFF.

This chain connects TRBV9 to TRBJ2-3, with 7 bases fitting TRBD2. The CDR3 spans 12 residues. Germline CDR1 reads SGDLS; CDR2 reads YYNGEE. V was clipped by 6 bases and J by 3 bases; unmatched bases: 1. CDR3 amino acids: CASKGGTDTQYF. Written as DNA, the CDR3 is TGTGCCAGCAAGGGAGGGACAGATACGCAGTATTTT.

V and J are TRBV27 and TRBJ1-4; 8 bases line up with TRBD1. The trim removed 3 bases at V and 8 bases at J, leaving 5 bases unmatched. CDR1 is MNHEY and CDR2 is SMNVEV in the germline V gene (reference sequence). This CDR3 region has 14 residues. CDR3 DNA: TGTGCCAGCAGTTTCCAGGGGGCAGGGGAAAAACTGTTTTTT. This translates into CASSFQGAGEKLFF.

This clone showed up just once. The CDR3 region is CASSLPGQGGGANVLTF. CDR3 bases: TGCGCCAGCAGCTTGCCGGGACAGGGCGGTGGGGCCAACGTCCTGACTTTC. The V gene is TRBV5-1, the J gene TRBJ2-6; TRBD1 matches at 9 bases. The ends lost 1 base at V and 3 bases at J; junction bases unmatched: 5. Germline values: CDR1 SGHRS, CDR2 YFSETQ. The CDR3 covers 17 residues.